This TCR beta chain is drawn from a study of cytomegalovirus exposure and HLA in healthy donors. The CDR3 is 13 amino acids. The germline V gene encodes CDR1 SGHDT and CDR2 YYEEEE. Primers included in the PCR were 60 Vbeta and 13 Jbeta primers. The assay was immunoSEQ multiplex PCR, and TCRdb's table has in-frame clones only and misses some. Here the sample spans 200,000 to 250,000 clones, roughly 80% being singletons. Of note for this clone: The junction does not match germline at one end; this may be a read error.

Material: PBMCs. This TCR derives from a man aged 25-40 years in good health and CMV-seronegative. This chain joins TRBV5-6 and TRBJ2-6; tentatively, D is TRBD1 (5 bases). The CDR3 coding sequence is TGTGCCAGCAGCTCCCCTGGGGCCAGCGTCCTGACTTTC. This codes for CASSSPGASVLTF.